This TCR beta chain was identified during a study of cytomegalovirus exposure and HLA in healthy donors. This CDR3 region has 13 residues. In germline, CDR1 is SGHTA, CDR2 FQGNSA. V shed 3 bases and J 5 bases; nucleotides not matched to a gene: 3. Only in-frame clones appear in the TCRdb table, and some are missing; sequencing was by immunoSEQ multiplex PCR. The repertoire holds 150,000 to 170,000 clones, with more than 70% as singletons. The source material was PBMCs. The chain joins TRBV7-2 to TRBJ2-5; 7 nucleotides agree with TRBD1. The sequence was obtained from a human donor in good health. The CDR3 nucleotides are TGTGCCAGCAGCTTTCGCAGGGGGGAGACCCAGTACTTC. Protein sequence: CASSFRRGETQYF.